These 15 T cell receptor beta chains were sequenced from one sample in a study of shared clonotypes between healthy human individuals (dated by TCRdb to between 2020 and 2021). The library was produced with the immunoSEQ multiplex PCR assay. Imported from immuneACCESS, the table was reduced by TCRdb to in-frame sequences with V and J called. These copies leave out some clones; in studies compared against another copy, an unresolved V gene accounts for under half, and the cause of the remainder is not known. In this sample the table shows 600,000 to 750,000 clones, about 78% of which occur a single time. The top ten constitute less than 2% of the sample. Material: memory CD4+ T cells sorted from blood. The sample's cell subset or site label, in plain terms: CD45RA-negative fraction. Source of these receptors: a woman aged 30 to 39 in good health.

The chain links TRBV2 to TRBJ2-3; 10 bases line up with TRBD2. The V and J ends lost 5 bases and 4 bases, in that order; junction bases with no gene match: 6. The CDR3 has 15 residues. In germline, CDR1 is SNHLY, CDR2 FYNNEI. The CDR3 DNA sequence: TGTGCCAGCAGTCTAGCGGGAGTTGGATCAGATACGCAGTATTTT. It codes for CASSLAGVGSDTQYF.

The V and J genes are TRBV19 and TRBJ2-1; D might be TRBD2 (6 bases). The CDR3 is 13 amino acids. Trimming left V 10 bases short and J 4 bases short, with 14 bases between. Germline assignment: CDR1 LNHDA and CDR2 SQIVND (reference sequence). DNA for the CDR3: TGTGCCACTCAGGCGGGGCTTTACAATGAGCAGTTCTTC. It codes for CATQAGLYNEQFF. The whole variable domain, filled in from reference TRBV19 and TRBJ2-1, reads DGGITQSPKYLFRKEGQNVTLSCEQNLNHDAMYWYRQDPGQGLRLIYYSQIVNDFQKGDIAEGYSVSREKKESFPLTVTSAQKNPTAFYLCATQAGLYNEQFFGPGTRLTVL.

Concerning this clone itself: This same CDR3 is encoded by further DNA sequences in the sample. The CDR3 DNA reads as TGTGCCAGCAGTGTCGGAGCTAGTCCTGGCGAGCAGTACTTC. Amino acid sequence: CASSVGASPGEQYF. The chain uses TRBV2 and TRBJ2-5; D remains ambiguous. The DNA matches TRBJ2-7 better at its end, which makes the J call doubtful. The germline CDR1 and CDR2 sequences are SNHLY and FYNNEI. The CDR3 consists of 14 residues.

The rearrangement joins TRBV19 to TRBJ2-5; D is unclear. The V and J ends lost 5 bases and 2 bases respectively, with 18 bases between them. CDR3 length: 16 amino acids. CDR1 is LNHDA, CDR2 SQIVND, per germline (reference sequence). CDR3 protein: CASSPLAGVGQETQYF. CDR3 nucleotide sequence: TGTGCCAGTAGTCCATTGGCAGGCGTAGGGCAAGAGACCCAGTACTTC.

Ten or more counts support this clone. The chain carries TRBV5-1 and TRBJ1-1; a weak D match, TRBD1 (5 bases). Trimming stripped 4 bases from V and 5 bases from J, with 12 bases between. Germline V gene data show CDR1 as SGHRS and CDR2 as YFSETQ. This CDR3 contains 13 residues. The CDR3 region has the DNA TGCGCCAGCAGCCAGGGTAGTCAGACTGAAGCTTTCTTT. Protein product: CASSQGSQTEAFF.

This chain connects TRBV18 to TRBJ2-7; 7 bases map to TRBD1. The junction had 10 bases not matched to a gene; V was cut back by 5 bases and J by 3 bases. Germline CDR1 reads KGHSH; CDR2 reads LQKENI. The CDR3 totals 15 residues. The CDR3 region is CASSARQGNNYEQYF. The CDR3 bases are TGTGCCAGCTCAGCAAGACAGGGAAATAACTACGAGCAGTACTTC. Combining the CDR3 with reference TRBV18 and TRBJ2-7 gives the whole variable domain NAGVMQNPRHLVRRRGQEARLRCSPMKGHSHVYWYRQLPEEGLKFMVYLQKENIIDESGMPKERFSAEFPKEGPSILRIQQVVRGDSAAYFCASSARQGNNYEQYFGPGTRLTVT.

The rearrangement links TRBV6-6 to TRBJ1-4, with 10 bases identical to TRBD1. V shed 5 bases and J 6 bases; nucleotides not matched to a gene: 3. CDR3 length equals 14 residues. CDR1 is MNHNY and CDR2 is SVGAGI in the germline V gene (reference sequence). CDR3 bases: TGTGCCAGCAGTCCGGGACAGGGGCATGAAAAACTGTTTTTT. Its translation is CASSPGQGHEKLFF.

This chain links TRBV28 with TRBJ2-3; a possible D gene is TRBD2 (6 bases). V lost 2 bases and J 0 bases, leaving 15 bases between the germline ends. Looked up from germline, CDR1 is MDHEN and CDR2 is SYDVKM. The CDR3 length is 17 residues. In DNA form, the CDR3 reads TGTGCCAGCAGTTTACCTATGACCGGGACTAGCACAGATACGCAGTATTTT. This translates into CASSLPMTGTSTDTQYF.

The chain uses TRBV7-6 and TRBJ2-7; D gene unclear. The CDR3 contains 12 residues. Germline V gene data show CDR1 as SGHVS and CDR2 as FNYEAQ. With 4 bases removed from V and 5 bases from J, the gap between germline ends came to 9 bases. Here the CDR3 DNA reads TGTGCCAGCAGCTCCCCAGGACACGAGCAGTACTTC. It codes for CASSSPGHEQYF.

V is TRBV19 and J is TRBJ2-3; D might be TRBD1 or TRBD2, each matching 6 bases. The V gene's germline CDR1 is LNHDA and CDR2 SQIVND (reference sequence). This CDR3 comprises 14 residues. The V end lost 10 bases, the J end lost 7 bases, and 21 bases lay between the germline ends. The CDR3: CATRGLSAANTQYF. The CDR3 DNA reads as TGTGCCACCCGGGGGCTCTCGGCAGCAAATACGCAGTATTTT.

V is TRBV9 and J is TRBJ2-1, with 7 bases that match TRBD2. CDR1 and CDR2 from the germline V gene are SGDLS and YYNGEE. This CDR3 region has 16 residues. With V trimmed by 0 bases and J by 7 bases, 10 bases remained unmatched. The CDR3, as DNA: TGTGCCAGCAGCGTAGATCTGGGCGGGAGTTTTAATGAGCAGTTCTTC. Its translation is CASSVDLGGSFNEQFF.

This clone was seen only once. The chain uses TRBV18 and TRBJ1-2; D not resolved. V dropped 5 bases and J dropped 8 bases, with 12 bases sitting between them. Germline loops: CDR1 KGHSH, CDR2 LQKENI. The CDR3 spans 12 residues. The CDR3 sequence: CASSYPGRGYTF. CDR3 bases: TGTGCCAGCTCATACCCGGGCCGCGGCTACACCTTC.

The V call is TRBV7-6, the J call TRBJ2-7, with TRBD2 matching over 7 bases. The CDR3 is 14 amino acids. J was trimmed by 5 bases and V by 3 bases; bases with no gene match: 7. Per germline, CDR1 SGHVS and CDR2 FNYEAQ. For the CDR3, the DNA is TGTGCCAGCAGCTTTGGGGGGGAAAGGAACGAGCAGTACTTC. It is translated as CASSFGGERNEQYF.

This CDR3 reads CASSLLGGQGSYEQYF. The CDR3, as DNA: TGTGCCAGTAGCCTACTCGGGGGACAGGGTTCCTACGAGCAGTACTTC. This sequence joins TRBV19 and TRBJ2-7; 9 bases are a match to TRBD1. The CDR3 spans 16 residues. V shed 6 bases and J 1 base; nucleotides not matched to a gene: 10. CDR1 and CDR2 from the germline V gene are LNHDA and SQIVND (reference sequence). The entire variable domain, with the rest obtained from reference TRBV19 and TRBJ2-7, is as follows: DGGITQSPKYLFRKEGQNVTLSCEQNLNHDAMYWYRQDPGQGLRLIYYSQIVNDFQKGDIAEGYSVSREKKESFPLTVTSAQKNPTAFYLCASSLLGGQGSYEQYFGPGTRLTVT.

V and J are TRBV19 and TRBJ2-7; 11 nucleotides line up with TRBD2. V was pared by 5 bases and J by 2 bases, with 8 bases of the junction left unmatched. Germline CDR1 LNHDA, CDR2 SQIVND (reference sequence). This CDR3 contains 16 residues. The CDR3 DNA sequence: TGTGCCAGTAGTCGGTCTGGGACTAGCGGAGCCTACGAGCAGTACTTC. This codes for CASSRSGTSGAYEQYF.